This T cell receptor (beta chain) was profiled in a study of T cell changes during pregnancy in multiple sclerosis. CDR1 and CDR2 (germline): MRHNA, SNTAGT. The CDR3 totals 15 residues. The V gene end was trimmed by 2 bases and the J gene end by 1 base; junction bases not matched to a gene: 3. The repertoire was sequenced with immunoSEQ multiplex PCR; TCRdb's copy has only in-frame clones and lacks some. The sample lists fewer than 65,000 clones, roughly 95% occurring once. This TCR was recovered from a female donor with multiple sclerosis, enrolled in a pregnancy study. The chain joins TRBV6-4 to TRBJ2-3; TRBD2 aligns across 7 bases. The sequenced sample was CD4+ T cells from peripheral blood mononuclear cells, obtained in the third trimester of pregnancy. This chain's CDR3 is CASSDDAGGTDTQYF. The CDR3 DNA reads TGTGCCAGCAGTGACGATGCGGGAGGCACAGATACGCAGTATTTT.